Listed here is a single T cell receptor beta chain. Its antigen remains unidentified. This record belongs to a study of T cell repertoires in cytomegalovirus infection. Study background: HLA-B-restricted CMV epitopes that are well studied, plus recently identified HLA-C-restricted ones, were used by the study. Public signatures in TCR beta pointed to CMV infection and matching HLA type. Points from the study as a whole: There were carriers of CMV plus the relevant HLA, and cumulative public TCR beta family frequency identified them. CMV-specific HLA-C-restricted TCR beta clonotypes dominated the ex vivo response.

Trimming took off 0 bases at V and 4 bases at J, with 13 bases between the two ends. The CDR3 has 14 residues. Germline loops: CDR1 DFQATT, CDR2 SNEGSKA (reference sequence). In TCRdb, the reads were re-called with MiXCR into one record per CDR3 protein. The sample yields 65,000 to 85,000 distinct CDR3 sequences, about 29% seen once. The rearrangement uses TRBV20-1 and TRBJ2-7; D perhaps matches TRBD2 (5 bases). This clonotype was obtained from a human donor in good health (CMV status not recorded). Some clones in this sample may be carry-over from other donors' samples. The sequenced sample was CD8+ T cells from cultured PBMCs, obtained from culture after CMV antigen stimulation. The CDR3 sequence is CSARDQAGLYEQYF. The CDR3 nucleotides are TGCAGTGCTAGAGATCAGGCGGGTTTGTACGAGCAGTACTTC.